These 32 T cell receptor beta chains were all obtained from the same sample, sequenced in a study of blood T cell repertoires in COVID-19. Data came from immunoSEQ multiplex PCR; TCRdb stores just in-frame clones and leaves some out. Seen here are 60,000 to 75,000 clones, roughly 86% observed once, and the top ten hold around 12%. Sequenced material: peripheral blood. All receptors come from a woman in her fifties or sixties with acute or convalescent COVID-19.

This clone is termed medium-sized. The chain has TRBV4-1 and TRBJ1-1; tentatively, D is TRBD1 (5 bases). Per germline, CDR1 MGHRA and CDR2 YSYEKL. The V end lost 3 bases, the J end lost 0 bases, and 8 bases lay between the germline ends. This CDR3 comprises 14 residues. CDR3 in DNA: TGCGCCAGCAGCCACAGGGTGATGAACACTGAAGCTTTCTTT. It encodes CASSHRVMNTEAFF.

In its sample, this clone was seen once. The chain links TRBV27 to TRBJ2-1; 10 bases line up with TRBD1. From germline, CDR1 is MNHEY and CDR2 SMNVEV (reference sequence). The length of the CDR3 is 15 residues. V trimming: 6 bases; J trimming: 3 bases; junction bases outside the gene matches: 5. Here the CDR3 DNA reads TGTGCCAGCAGCCCCCGGACAGGGGGCTACAATGAGCAGTTCTTC. Translated, it gives CASSPRTGGYNEQFF.

The V and J genes are TRBV4-1 and TRBJ2-7, with D perhaps matching TRBD2 (5 bases). Trimming cost V 0 bases and J 2 bases, with 14 bases left between them. Germline lookup yields CDR1 MGHRA and CDR2 YSYEKL. The CDR3 is 16 amino acids. The CDR3 loop is CASSQDRGDLTYEQYF. The CDR3 DNA reads as TGCGCCAGCAGCCAAGATCGGGGTGATCTAACCTACGAGCAGTACTTC.

J is TRBJ1-5 and V is TRBV6-5; unclear D gene. Trimming cost V 5 bases and J 7 bases, with 12 bases left between them. Germline values: CDR1 MNHEY, CDR2 SVGAGI. This CDR3 region has 13 residues. The CDR3 protein is CASSNNREQPQHF. In DNA form, the CDR3 reads TGTGCCAGCAGTAACAACCGGGAGCAGCCCCAGCATTTT.

This chain connects TRBV12-3 or TRBV12-4 to TRBJ1-5; no firm D call. V was pared by 1 base and J by 7 bases, with 5 bases between. The CDR3 covers 12 residues. This CDR3 is CASSLGEQPQHF. CDR3 sequence (DNA): TGTGCCAGCAGTTTAGGGGAGCAGCCCCAGCATTTT.

The chain uses TRBV5-8 and TRBJ1-2, with a weak D call TRBD1 (6 bases). The V and J ends lost 4 bases and 2 bases respectively, with 21 bases between them. Germline values: CDR1 SGHTS, CDR2 YDEGEE. There are 17 residues in the CDR3. CDR3 bases: TGTGCCAGCAGCCGTATTTCCCTCCGACAGGCCAACTATGGCTACACCTTC. Translating it yields CASSRISLRQANYGYTF.

The V gene is TRBV10-2, the J gene TRBJ2-7; 11 bases map to TRBD2. J gave up 2 bases and V 0 bases, and 6 bases lay outside the gene matches. This CDR3 contains 17 residues. CDR1 and CDR2 (germline): WSHSY, SAAADI. The CDR3 nucleotides are TGCGCCAGCAGTGAGTCGATAGCGGGGGGGGTAACCTACGAGCAGTACTTC. This translates into CASSESIAGGVTYEQYF.

The rearrangement joins TRBV5-1 to TRBJ2-6; 9 bases are a match to TRBD1. The CDR3 sequence is 20 residues long. Unmatched junction bases numbered 10, after V lost 0 bases and J lost 0 bases. The germline V gene has CDR1 SGHRS and CDR2 YFSETQ. CDR3 coding DNA: TGCGCCAGCAGCTTGGCCCTCGGGGACAGGGAGTCCTCTGGGGCCAACGTCCTGACTTTC. It specifies CASSLALGDRESSGANVLTF.

This CDR3 is CASSGLAGGTDTQYF. The CDR3 coding sequence is TGTGCCAGCAGCGGACTAGCGGGGGGCACAGATACGCAGTATTTT. This sequence joins TRBV3-1 (or the pseudogene TRBV3-2) and TRBJ2-3, with 13 nucleotides matching TRBD2. J was trimmed by 1 base and V by 5 bases; bases with no gene match: 0. The CDR3 has 15 residues. CDR1 LGHDT and CDR2 YNNKEL come from the germline V gene (reference sequence).

The gene calls are TRBV5-1 and TRBJ2-6, with 12 bases fitting TRBD1. The length of the CDR3 is 19 residues. Germline V gives CDR1 SGHRS, CDR2 YFSETQ. J lost 1 base, V lost 4 bases, and 9 bases had no gene match. DNA of the CDR3: TGCGCCAGCAGCCCAATATCGGGACAGGGGGCGTCTGGGGCCAACGTCCTGACTTTC. This codes for CASSPISGQGASGANVLTF.

The V call is TRBV2, the J call TRBJ1-4, with D tentatively TRBD1 (6 bases). The length of the CDR3 is 14 residues. Germline lookup yields CDR1 SNHLY and CDR2 FYNNEI. V was trimmed by 6 bases and J by 4 bases, leaving 12 bases between them. The CDR3 DNA is TGTGCCAGCAGGGTGGACAGCCTTAATGAAAAACTGTTTTTT. Its protein is CASRVDSLNEKLFF.

J is TRBJ1-2 and V is TRBV19; 8 nucleotides line up with TRBD1. The CDR3 is 16 residues long. Germline values: CDR1 LNHDA, CDR2 SQIVND (reference sequence). V was clipped by 6 bases and J by 2 bases; unmatched bases: 11. Written as DNA, the CDR3 is TGTGCCAGTAGCAAGGGACAGGAACCTGGGAACTATGGCTACACCTTC. It encodes CASSKGQEPGNYGYTF.

The CDR3 coding sequence is TGTGCCACCAGCAGTTTGGGACTAGCCCACTCCTACGAGCAGTACTTC. Translating it yields CATSSLGLAHSYEQYF. The V gene is TRBV15, the J gene TRBJ2-7, with TRBD2 matching 9 bases. This CDR3 contains 16 residues. V dropped 3 bases and J dropped 0; count of bases not matched to a gene: 6. Looked up from germline, CDR1 is LNHNV and CDR2 is YYDKDF (reference sequence).

The chain links TRBV29-1 to TRBJ2-5, with D perhaps TRBD2 (6 bases). Trimming pared 1 base from V and 5 bases from J, leaving 20 bases between. CDR1 and CDR2 from the germline V gene are SQVTM and ANQGSEA. The CDR3 spans 16 residues. CDR3 sequence: CSVEAPPSAPAETQYF. The CDR3 DNA reads TGCAGCGTTGAAGCCCCCCCTAGCGCACCTGCCGAGACCCAGTACTTC.

This chain uses TRBV6-5 with TRBJ2-7, with 11 bases matching TRBD2. Germline CDR1 MNHEY, CDR2 SVGAGI. This CDR3 has 16 residues. V dropped 0 bases and J dropped 3; count of bases not matched to a gene: 4. The DNA of the CDR3 is TGTGCCAGCAGTTACTCTGCTAGCGGGGGGTTCTACGAGCAGTACTTC. Translating gives CASSYSASGGFYEQYF.

This chain links TRBV6-5 with TRBJ2-5; TRBD1 matches at 10 bases. The CDR3 consists of 15 residues. Germline trimming cut 5 bases from V and 5 bases from J; bases unmatched to any gene: 8. Germline CDR1 is MNHEY and CDR2 is SVGAGI. CDR3 sequence reads: CASSRDRGIAETQYF. The CDR3 bases are TGTGCCAGCAGTCGGGACAGGGGAATTGCGGAGACCCAGTACTTC.

This chain uses TRBV9 with TRBJ1-3; 8 nucleotides agree with TRBD1. Looked up from germline, CDR1 is SGDLS and CDR2 is YYNGEE. J lost 0 bases, V lost 0 bases, and 5 bases had no gene match. The CDR3 totals 17 residues. This CDR3 reads CASSVATGGSSGNTIYF. The DNA of the CDR3 is TGTGCCAGCAGCGTAGCTACAGGGGGAAGCTCTGGAAACACCATATATTTT.

The gene calls are TRBV7-8 and TRBJ1-2; D is perhaps TRBD1 (5 bases). Per germline, CDR1 SGHVS and CDR2 FQNEAQ. V lost 0 bases to trimming and J lost 4 bases, with 12 bases between them. The CDR3 extends over 15 amino acids. In DNA form, the CDR3 reads TGTGCCAGCAGCTTAGCGCACGGGGGAGGCTATGGCTACACCTTC. It is translated as CASSLAHGGGYGYTF.

The rearrangement uses TRBV19 and TRBJ2-3; D might be TRBD2 (5 bases). CDR1 is LNHDA and CDR2 is SQIVND in the germline V gene (reference sequence). Trimming left V 10 bases short and J 1 base short, with 18 bases between. This CDR3 is built from 15 residues. The CDR3: CATSRTPGGTDTQYF. The CDR3 nucleotides are TGTGCCACCTCGCGGACTCCAGGAGGCACAGATACGCAGTATTTT.

This chain joins TRBV5-6 and TRBJ2-5, with a possible D match to TRBD1 (6 bases). The CDR3 is 18 amino acids. V lost 2 bases and J 1 base, leaving 21 bases between the germline ends. Germline assignment: CDR1 SGHDT and CDR2 YYEEEE. The CDR3 bases are TGTGCCAGCAGCTTAACCCGCAGGGGCGCTTGGGCCCAAGAGACCCAGTACTTC. The encoded protein is CASSLTRRGAWAQETQYF.

CDR3 region: CASRVDRTYNEQFF. CDR3 DNA sequence: TGTGCCAGCAGGGTGGACAGAACCTACAATGAGCAGTTCTTC. The rearrangement uses TRBV28 and TRBJ2-1; tentative D call: TRBD1 (6 bases). This CDR3 is built from 14 residues. Germline V CDR1 and CDR2: MDHEN, SYDVKM. Trimming removed 6 bases from V and 2 bases from J, with 11 bases in between.

V usage is TRBV9 and J usage is TRBJ1-6; D is perhaps TRBD1 (5 bases). Trimming took off 3 bases at V and 3 bases at J, with 10 bases between the two ends. There are 15 residues in the CDR3. From germline, CDR1 is SGDLS and CDR2 YYNGEE. The CDR3 loop is CASSANQGYNSPLHF. The CDR3 DNA sequence: TGTGCCAGCAGCGCTAATCAGGGCTATAATTCACCCCTCCACTTT.

The V call is TRBV3-1 (or the pseudogene TRBV3-2), the J call TRBJ2-3; a weak D match, TRBD2 (5 bases). This CDR3 is 15 amino acids long. The V gene lost 6 bases and the J gene lost 0 bases, with 13 bases spanning the gap. The germline gives CDR1 LGHDT, CDR2 YNNKEL (reference sequence). CDR3 DNA: TGTGCCAGCAGAAGTCGGGGATCTAGCACAGATACGCAGTATTTT. The encoded protein is CASRSRGSSTDTQYF.

CDR3 in DNA: TGTGCCAGCAGCCCCTCCCCCTATGGCTACACCTTC. Its protein is CASSPSPYGYTF. V gene TRBV7-9 combines with J gene TRBJ1-2; no firm D call. This CDR3 contains 12 residues. Looked up from germline, CDR1 is SEHNR and CDR2 is FQNEAQ (reference sequence). Trimming removed 5 bases at V and 4 bases at J, with 8 bases between.

This clone occurred a few times. The V and J genes are TRBV19 and TRBJ1-1; D is undetermined. Germline V CDR1 and CDR2: LNHDA, SQIVND (reference sequence). Deletions cut 5 bases from V and 5 bases from J, with 12 bases between. This CDR3 is 13 amino acids long. The CDR3 loop is CASSSYSKTEAFF. The DNA of the CDR3 is TGTGCCAGTAGTTCGTACAGCAAAACTGAAGCTTTCTTT.

The V call is TRBV12-3 or TRBV12-4, the J call TRBJ1-4; D possibly corresponds to TRBD1 (5 bases). The CDR3 contains 13 residues. Trimming took off 7 bases at V and 12 bases at J, with 18 bases between the two ends. The DNA of the CDR3 is TGTGCCAGCACCGGGGGAGGGCTTAGGCAACTGTTTTTT. The encoded protein is CASTGGGLRQLFF.

The V call is TRBV18, the J call TRBJ2-1, with 15 positions matching TRBD2. The junction had 8 bases not matched to a gene; V was cut back by 5 bases and J by 6 bases. Germline CDR1 and CDR2: KGHSH and LQKENI. The CDR3 has 17 residues. CDR3 region: CASSYGLAGGRSNEQFF. The CDR3, as DNA: TGTGCCAGCTCATACGGACTAGCGGGGGGGCGGAGCAATGAGCAGTTCTTC.

The chain employs TRBV10-3 and TRBJ2-1, with a tentative D call TRBD1 (6 bases). CDR1 ENHRY and CDR2 SYGVKD come from the germline V gene. Trimming pared 6 bases from V and 1 base from J, leaving 13 bases between. The CDR3 is 15 amino acids. The CDR3 here is CAIRSTGQSYNEQFF. CDR3 DNA: TGTGCCATCAGATCCACAGGACAGTCCTACAATGAGCAGTTCTTC.

This chain joins TRBV2 and TRBJ1-1; no reliable D call. Germline lookup yields CDR1 SNHLY and CDR2 FYNNEI. The germline V and J ends were trimmed by 1 base and 6 bases, with 9 bases remaining between them. The CDR3 runs 13 residues. The CDR3 DNA follows: TGTGCCAGCAGTGAAGTGAGAGGGCCTGAAGCTTTCTTT. Translation gives CASSEVRGPEAFF.

V and J are TRBV10-3 and TRBJ2-7, with 8 bases aligning to TRBD1. The germline V gene has CDR1 ENHRY and CDR2 SYGVKD. V was pared by 2 bases and J by 3 bases, with 6 bases of the junction left unmatched. CDR3 length equals 15 residues. The CDR3 spells CAISEPTGGHYEQYF. CDR3 bases: TGTGCCATCAGTGAGCCTACAGGGGGTCACTACGAGCAGTACTTC.

This clone was recorded once. Here the CDR3 DNA reads TGTGCCAGCAGCTTAGGGGCGGGGGGGCTAGAGACCCAGTACTTC. It encodes CASSLGAGGLETQYF. This sequence joins TRBV7-2 and TRBJ2-5; TRBD2 agrees at 9 bases. This CDR3 has 15 amino acids. Trimming cost V 1 base and J 4 bases; bases outside gene matches: 4. CDR1 SGHTA and CDR2 FQGNSA come from the germline V gene. The whole variable domain, filled in from reference TRBV7-2 and TRBJ2-5, reads GAGVSQSPSNKVTEKGKDVELRCDPISGHTALYWYRQSLGQGLEFLIYFQGNSAPDKSGLPSDRFSAERTGGSVSTLTIQRTQQEDSAVYLCASSLGAGGLETQYFGPGTRLLVL.

J is TRBJ2-4 and V is TRBV2; TRBD2 might be the D (5 bases). CDR3 size: 13 residues. V gave up 4 bases and J gave up 2 bases, with 6 bases separating them. The germline gives CDR1 SNHLY, CDR2 FYNNEI. CDR3 protein: CASSGRTKNIQYF. CDR3 nucleotide sequence: TGTGCCAGCAGTGGGAGGACCAAAAACATTCAGTACTTC. The full variable domain, completed using reference TRBV2 and TRBJ2-4, is EPEVTQTPSHQVTQMGQEVILRCVPISNHLYFYWYRQILGQKVEFLVSFYNNEISEKSEIFDDQFSVERPDGSNFTLKIRSTKLEDSAMYFCASSGRTKNIQYFGAGTRLSVL.